A single sample is the source of the 26 T cell receptor beta chains below, sequenced in a study of neurological immune-mediated disorders. TCRdb re-called the 5' RACE reads through MiXCR, storing one row per CDR3 protein. This sample has about 78,000 distinct CDR3 sequences, with 4.5% to 6.5% found just once. The sample taken for sequencing was PBMCs. These receptors came from a woman aged 25-40 years with multiple sclerosis.

In this sample, this clonotype turned up many times. J is TRBJ2-3 and V is TRBV20-1; D is uncertain. The ends were cut back, 5 bases at V and 2 bases at J, with 8 bases in the middle. This CDR3 is built from 12 residues. From germline, CDR1 is DFQATT and CDR2 SNEGSKA (reference sequence). The CDR3 region has the DNA TGCAGTGCTGTACGGGCCACAGATACGCAGTATTTT. Amino acid sequence: CSAVRATDTQYF.

This clonotype was observed many times. This rearrangement joins TRBV20-1 to TRBJ1-2; D ambiguous. The CDR3 sequence is 13 residues long. V was cut by 0 bases and J by 4 bases, with 9 bases left in between. Germline CDR1 and CDR2: DFQATT and SNEGSKA (reference sequence). CDR3 region: CSARDYGSYGYTF. The CDR3 bases are TGCAGTGCTAGAGATTACGGGTCCTATGGCTACACCTTC.

This clonotype was seen ten or more times. The chain recombines TRBV5-1 with TRBJ2-3; 12 bases are a match to TRBD2. The trim removed 4 bases at V and 2 bases at J, leaving 8 bases unmatched. Germline V gene data show CDR1 as SGHRS and CDR2 as YFSETQ. The CDR3 extends over 17 amino acids. CDR3 amino acids: CASSTLLAGGATDTQYF. The CDR3 DNA follows: TGCGCCAGCAGCACGCTCCTAGCGGGAGGGGCCACAGATACGCAGTATTTT.

This clonotype was observed many times. The V call is TRBV3-1, the J call TRBJ2-3; unclear D gene. Germline CDR1 and CDR2: LGHDT and YNNKEL (reference sequence). This CDR3 region has 15 residues. Trimming shortened V by 5 bases and J by 4 bases, and 16 bases separated the two germline ends. This CDR3 is CASSSPTSLADTQYF. The DNA for the CDR3 is TGTGCCAGCAGCTCCCCCACGAGCCTGGCAGATACGCAGTATTTT.

This clonotype has only a few counts. The J gene is TRBJ1-1, the V gene TRBV10-3, with 7 bases lining up with TRBD1. Trimming took 4 bases from V and 0 from J; bases not matched to a gene: 5. The CDR3 has 15 residues. Germline V gene sequence: CDR1 ENHRY, CDR2 SYGVKD. The CDR3 is CAISVSGTVNTEAFF. In DNA form, the CDR3 reads TGTGCCATCAGTGTATCCGGGACAGTGAACACTGAAGCTTTCTTT.

This clonotype turned up a few times. This chain connects TRBV7-2 to TRBJ2-3, with 9 bases aligning to TRBD2. CDR3 size: 17 residues. V lost 0 bases, J lost 4 bases, and 8 bases stayed unmatched. Germline V gene data show CDR1 as SGHTA and CDR2 as FQGNSA. Written as DNA, the CDR3 is TGTGCCAGCAGCTTAGCGGTTGGCGGGGGGGCGCCAGATACGCAGTATTTT. This gives the protein CASSLAVGGGAPDTQYF. The full variable domain, completed using reference TRBV7-2 and TRBJ2-3, is GAGVSQSPSNKVTEKGKDVELRCDPISGHTALYWYRQSLGQGLEFLIYFQGNSAPDKSGLPSDRFSAERTGGSVSTLTIQRTQQEDSAVYLCASSLAVGGGAPDTQYFGPGTRLTVL.

This clonotype was found a few times. This chain uses TRBV7-3 with TRBJ2-1; 9 positions agree with TRBD1. Germline V gene sequence: CDR1 SGHTA, CDR2 FQGTGA. CDR3 length equals 17 residues. With V trimmed by 5 bases and J by 8 bases, 16 bases remained unmatched. As DNA, the CDR3 is TGTGCCAGCAGCGGAACCCGTGACAGGGGGGGAATGGATGAGCAGTTCTTC. Amino acids: CASSGTRDRGGMDEQFF.

The gene calls are TRBV10-3 and TRBJ1-1, with D possibly being TRBD1 (6 bases). The CDR3 sequence is 13 residues long. Germline assignment: CDR1 ENHRY and CDR2 SYGVKD. Trimming took off 11 bases at V and 6 bases at J, with 19 bases between the two ends. Here the CDR3 DNA reads TGTGCCTCAATGGGACAAAGGGGCGCTGAAGCTTTCTTT. It specifies CASMGQRGAEAFF.

This clonotype was seen repeatedly, ten times or more. CDR3: CASRAPGGGDTQYF. CDR3 in DNA: TGTGCCAGCAGGGCCCCGGGGGGCGGAGATACGCAGTATTTT. The J gene is TRBJ2-3, the V gene TRBV12-3 or TRBV12-4; D might be TRBD2 (7 bases). The CDR3 sequence is 14 residues long. Trimming removed 6 bases from V and 5 bases from J, with 15 bases in between.

Many counts were recorded for this clonotype. V usage is TRBV5-5 and J usage is TRBJ1-4; 9 positions agree with TRBD1. Trimming cost V 2 bases and J 8 bases; bases outside gene matches: 13. Per germline, CDR1 SGHKS and CDR2 YYEKEE (reference sequence). The CDR3 is made up of 17 amino acids. CDR3 nucleotides: TGTGCCAGCAGCTTTGGACAGGGGTGGAGTATCGGCGAAAAACTGTTTTTT. It codes for CASSFGQGWSIGEKLFF.

This clonotype appeared a few times. The chain carries TRBV27 and TRBJ2-5; maybe TRBD1 (5 bases). Trimming stripped 5 bases from V and 7 bases from J, with 14 bases between. The CDR3 is 13 amino acids. Germline-derived CDR1 and CDR2 are MNHEY and SMNVEV (reference sequence). The CDR3 DNA reads TGTGCCAGCAGTCCACAGGAGACGGGGACCCAGTACTTC. This codes for CASSPQETGTQYF.

This clonotype was seen many times. V usage is TRBV28 and J usage is TRBJ1-1; 7 positions match TRBD1. J was trimmed by 4 bases and V by 3 bases; bases with no gene match: 11. The germline gives CDR1 MDHEN, CDR2 SYDVKM. The CDR3 runs to 16 residues. This chain's CDR3 is CASSFLQGGMSTEAFF. DNA for the CDR3: TGTGCCAGCAGTTTTCTGCAGGGGGGAATGAGCACTGAAGCTTTCTTT.

In its sample, this clonotype was seen many times. The J gene is TRBJ2-3, the V gene TRBV5-1; 8 bases agree with TRBD1. Per germline, CDR1 SGHRS and CDR2 YFSETQ. Germline trimming cut 4 bases from V and 1 base from J; bases unmatched to any gene: 8. The CDR3 consists of 16 residues. The CDR3 protein is CASSMDRAGGTDTQYF. The CDR3 DNA sequence: TGCGCCAGCAGCATGGACAGGGCAGGCGGCACAGATACGCAGTATTTT.

This clonotype has at least ten counts. The V gene is TRBV10-3, the J gene TRBJ2-7; D possibly matches TRBD1 or TRBD2 (5 bases each). The CDR3 sequence is 15 residues long. The V and J ends lost 8 bases and 3 bases respectively, with 20 bases between them. In germline, CDR1 is ENHRY, CDR2 SYGVKD. The CDR3 DNA reads as TGTGCCATCGCAGGGAGTCAGGGCCCAATCTACGAGCAGTACTTC. Residues: CAIAGSQGPIYEQYF.

This clonotype was observed many times. This chain joins TRBV20-1 and TRBJ2-2; the match to TRBD1 covers 8 bases. This CDR3 region has 14 residues. The trim removed 6 bases at V and 5 bases at J, leaving 8 bases unmatched. In germline, CDR1 is DFQATT, CDR2 SNEGSKA (reference sequence). The DNA of the CDR3 is TGCAGTGCCCCCCGACAGGGGAAAACCGGGGAGCTGTTTTTT. Its translation is CSAPRQGKTGELFF.

This clonotype was recorded many times. This may come from a read error, since a much larger clone is one base off. The V and J genes are TRBV28 and TRBJ2-6; D is possibly TRBD1 or TRBD2 (7 bases each). CDR1 and CDR2 from the germline V gene are MDHEN and SYDVKM. The CDR3 sequence is 19 residues long. CDR3 nucleotide sequence: TGTGCCAACAGTGTCGGGGGGACAGCTTTCTTCTCTGGGGCCAACGTCCTGACTTTC. It codes for CANSVGGTAFFSGANVLTF.

This clonotype was seen at least ten times. The rearrangement uses TRBV5-1 and TRBJ2-1; maybe TRBD1 (5 bases). Per the germline V gene, CDR1 is SGHRS and CDR2 is YFSETQ. The CDR3 totals 13 residues. The germline V and J ends were trimmed by 5 bases and 5 bases, with 11 bases remaining between them. The CDR3 region is CASRPTGNNEQFF. Written as DNA, the CDR3 is TGCGCCAGCAGGCCCACAGGAAACAATGAGCAGTTCTTC.

This clonotype was counted ten times or more. The chain has TRBV27 and TRBJ2-3; tentatively, D is TRBD2 (6 bases). Per germline, CDR1 MNHEY and CDR2 SMNVEV (reference sequence). Trimming stripped 6 bases from V and 0 bases from J, with 13 bases between. The CDR3 totals 15 residues. This chain's CDR3 is CASSTSRSSTDTQYF. CDR3 nucleotides: TGTGCCAGCAGCACTAGCCGTTCTAGCACAGATACGCAGTATTTT.

This clonotype was seen at least ten times. For the CDR3, the DNA is TGCGCCAGCAGCTTGGCCGGGACAGGGTACTCACCCCTCCACTTT. Translating it yields CASSLAGTGYSPLHF. The chain recombines TRBV5-1 with TRBJ1-6; TRBD1 matches at 9 bases. Germline CDR1 and CDR2: SGHRS and YFSETQ. J gave up 10 bases and V 0 bases, and 5 bases lay outside the gene matches. This CDR3 is built from 15 residues.

The V and J genes are TRBV5-1 and TRBJ2-4; 11 bases line up with TRBD2. Germline CDR1 SGHRS, CDR2 YFSETQ. The V gene end was trimmed by 2 bases and the J gene end by 4 bases; junction bases not matched to a gene: 8. CDR3 size: 17 residues. The CDR3 region has the DNA TGCGCCAGCAGCTTAGGATCGTCTAGCGGGGGGAAAAACATTCAGTACTTC. Its translation is CASSLGSSSGGKNIQYF.

This clonotype was recorded many times. V is TRBV20-1 and J is TRBJ1-2, with TRBD1 matching over 8 bases. Unmatched junction bases numbered 6, after V lost 3 bases and J lost 0 bases. The CDR3 has 15 amino acids. Germline-derived CDR1 and CDR2 are DFQATT and SNEGSKA (reference sequence). The CDR3 region has the DNA TGCAGTGCTAGGGATAACAGGGGGGCTAACTATGGCTACACCTTC. This gives the protein CSARDNRGANYGYTF.

This clonotype appeared many times. The genes are TRBV7-9 and TRBJ2-1, with D possibly TRBD2 on 5 matching bases. The CDR3 spans 15 residues. Germline loops: CDR1 SEHNR, CDR2 FQNEAQ (reference sequence). V shed 1 base and J shed 5 bases, with 12 bases lying between them. The CDR3 DNA reads TGTGCCAGCAGCTTAGGGCGGGTTAAAAACAATGAGCAGTTCTTC. Its translation is CASSLGRVKNNEQFF. The full variable domain, in which reference TRBV7-9 and TRBJ2-1 provide the parts outside the CDR3, is DTGVSQNPRHKITKRGQNVTFRCDPISEHNRLYWYRQTLGQGPEFLTYFQNEAQLEKSRLLSDRFSAERPKGSFSTLEIQRTEQGDSAMYLCASSLGRVKNNEQFFGPGTRLTVL.

Ten or more counts support this clonotype. This rearrangement joins TRBV3-1 to TRBJ1-6; 9 positions agree with TRBD1. The V and J ends lost 3 bases and 5 bases, in that order; junction bases with no gene match: 8. CDR1 and CDR2 (germline): LGHDT, YNNKEL (reference sequence). This CDR3 has 17 amino acids. Here the CDR3 reads CASSHNLGQGNNSPLHF. The CDR3 DNA reads TGTGCCAGCAGCCATAACCTCGGACAGGGGAATAATTCACCCCTCCACTTT.

At least ten counts were recorded for this clonotype. The chain uses TRBV5-1 and TRBJ1-2; D remains unclear. This CDR3 has 13 amino acids. The germline V gene encodes CDR1 SGHRS and CDR2 YFSETQ. Between the trimmed V and J ends, which lost 4 bases and 4 bases, there was a span of 11 bases. CDR3 region: CASSAEGSYGYTF. CDR3 coding DNA: TGCGCCAGCAGCGCCGAAGGCAGCTATGGCTACACCTTC.

The chain recombines TRBV20-1 with TRBJ2-7; D is uncertain. The germline V gene has CDR1 DFQATT and CDR2 SNEGSKA (reference sequence). The CDR3 has 15 residues. V was trimmed by 0 bases and J by 3 bases, leaving 15 bases between them. The CDR3 is CSARDPRQRDYEQYF. The DNA of the CDR3 is TGCAGTGCTAGAGATCCTCGACAACGTGACTACGAGCAGTACTTC.

This clonotype has at least ten counts. CDR3 in amino acids: CASSPPGQDNEKLFF. CDR3 nucleotide sequence: TGCGCCAGCAGCCCGCCGGGACAGGATAATGAAAAACTGTTTTTT. This rearrangement joins TRBV5-1 to TRBJ1-4; TRBD1 agrees at 8 bases. The CDR3 covers 15 residues. V lost 4 bases, J lost 4 bases, and 6 bases stayed unmatched. Germline V gene data show CDR1 as SGHRS and CDR2 as YFSETQ.